This T cell receptor beta chain was identified during a study of CD8+ T cells in alopecia areata. Whole-study context: Treated patients were given 5 to 10 mg oral tofacitinib twice daily. Broader study findings: Affected scalp, especially in alopecia totalis/universalis, had a higher clonality than normal scalp did.

The investigators collected lesional scalp punch biopsies and peripheral blood from alopecia areata patients. Sorting of PBMCs yielded the CD4+ and CD8+ T cells. Extraction and reverse transcription of RNA yielded cDNA as the sequencing template. The assay was immunoSEQ multiplex PCR, and TCRdb's table has in-frame clones only and misses some. The sample gives 100,000 to 150,000 clones, about 46% of which show up once; 15% to 20% is in the top ten. Only a few counts were recorded for this clone. Its target is not known. The sample consisted of CD8+ T cells sorted from blood, taken at week 0. The source is a human donor with alopecia areata.

The CDR3 region has the DNA TGTGCCAGCAGTTACGACAGGGGGCCAGATACGCAGTATTTT. Translated, it gives CASSYDRGPDTQYF. The V gene is TRBV5-4, the J gene TRBJ2-3; 10 nucleotides line up with TRBD1. Unmatched junction bases numbered 4, after V lost 5 bases and J lost 4 bases. This CDR3 is built from 14 residues. The germline gives CDR1 SGHNT, CDR2 YYREEE (reference sequence).